The T cell receptor beta chain under discussion was sequenced for a study of T cell responses to AZD1222 COVID-19 vaccine. With regard to this clone: Its matching antigen is unknown.

The protocol was immunoSEQ multiplex PCR, while the TCRdb copy is restricted to in-frame clones and leaves out a portion. The table lists 110,000 to 150,000 clones, approximately 86% of them singletons. The germline V gene has CDR1 SGHAT and CDR2 FQNNGV. Deletions cut 4 bases from V and 4 bases from J, with 17 bases between. The CDR3 has 16 residues. Study-level points and caveats: The breadth and depth of Spike-specific TCRs increased once two AZD1222 doses had been given.

The TCR sequence derives from an adult in good health. Sample: peripheral blood, taken on day 0 of AZD1222 vaccination. The chain links TRBV11-2 to TRBJ1-3; D is perhaps TRBD1 (6 bases). CDR3 coding DNA: TGTGCCAGCAGCTACAGACAGGCTTGGTTGGGAAACACCATATATTTT. This gives the protein CASSYRQAWLGNTIYF. Full variable domain (rest looked up from reference TRBV11-2 and TRBJ1-3): EAGVAQSPRYKIIEKRQSVAFWCNPISGHATLYWYQQILGQGPKLLIQFQNNGVVDDSQLPKDRFSAERLKGVDSTLKIQPAKLEDSAVYLCASSYRQAWLGNTIYFGEGSWLTVV.